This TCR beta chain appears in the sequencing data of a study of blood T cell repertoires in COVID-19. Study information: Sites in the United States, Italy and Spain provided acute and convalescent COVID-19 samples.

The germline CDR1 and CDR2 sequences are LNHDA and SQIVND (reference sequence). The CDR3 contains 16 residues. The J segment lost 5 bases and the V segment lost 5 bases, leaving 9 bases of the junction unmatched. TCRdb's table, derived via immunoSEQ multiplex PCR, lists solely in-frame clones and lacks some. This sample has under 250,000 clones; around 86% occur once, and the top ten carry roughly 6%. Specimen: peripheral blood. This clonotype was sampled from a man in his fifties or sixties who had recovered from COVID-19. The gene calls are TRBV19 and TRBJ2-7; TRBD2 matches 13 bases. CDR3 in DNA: TGTGCCAGTAGTGGCGCGACTAGCGGGAGGATCCACGAGCAGTACTTC. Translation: CASSGATSGRIHEQYF.